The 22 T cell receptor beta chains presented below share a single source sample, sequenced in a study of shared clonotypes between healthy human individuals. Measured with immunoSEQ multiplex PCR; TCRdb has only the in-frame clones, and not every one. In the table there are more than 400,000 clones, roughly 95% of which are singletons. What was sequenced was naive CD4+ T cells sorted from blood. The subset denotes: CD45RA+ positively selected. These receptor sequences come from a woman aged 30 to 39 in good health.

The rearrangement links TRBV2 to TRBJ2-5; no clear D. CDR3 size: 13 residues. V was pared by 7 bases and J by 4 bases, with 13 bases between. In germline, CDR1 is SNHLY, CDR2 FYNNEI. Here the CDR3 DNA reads TGTGCCAGCAACATTGCGCCTCGAGAGACCCAGTACTTC. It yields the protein CASNIAPRETQYF. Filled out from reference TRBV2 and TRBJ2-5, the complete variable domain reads EPEVTQTPSHQVTQMGQEVILRCVPISNHLYFYWYRQILGQKVEFLVSFYNNEISEKSEIFDDQFSVERPDGSNFTLKIRSTKLEDSAMYFCASNIAPRETQYFGPGTRLLVL.

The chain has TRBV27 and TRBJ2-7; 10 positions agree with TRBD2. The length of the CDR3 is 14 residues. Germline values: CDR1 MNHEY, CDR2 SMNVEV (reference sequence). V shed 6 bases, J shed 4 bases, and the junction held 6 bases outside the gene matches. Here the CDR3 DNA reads TGTGCCAGCAGCCAGCGGGAGGGGAGTTACGAGCAGTACTTC. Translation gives CASSQREGSYEQYF.

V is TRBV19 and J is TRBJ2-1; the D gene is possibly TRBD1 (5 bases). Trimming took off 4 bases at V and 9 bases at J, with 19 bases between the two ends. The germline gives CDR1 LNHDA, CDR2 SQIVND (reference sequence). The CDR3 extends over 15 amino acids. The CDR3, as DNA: TGTGCCAGTAGTACATCCCGCGGTCAAGGGGTTGAGCAGTTCTTC. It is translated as CASSTSRGQGVEQFF.

The CDR3 sequence is CASSLEEGYGYTF. The CDR3 DNA sequence: TGCGCCAGCAGCCTAGAGGAGGGGTATGGCTACACCTTC. This chain uses TRBV5-1 with TRBJ1-2; D might be TRBD1 (5 bases). V lost 4 bases and J 5 bases, leaving 12 bases between the germline ends. This CDR3 contains 13 residues. From germline, CDR1 is SGHRS and CDR2 YFSETQ. The complete variable domain, with remaining parts taken from reference TRBV5-1 and TRBJ1-2, reads KAGVTQTPRYLIKTRGQQVTLSCSPISGHRSVSWYQQTPGQGLQFLFEYFSETQRNKGNFPGRFSGRQFSNSRSEMNVSTLELGDSALYLCASSLEEGYGYTFGSGTRLTVV.

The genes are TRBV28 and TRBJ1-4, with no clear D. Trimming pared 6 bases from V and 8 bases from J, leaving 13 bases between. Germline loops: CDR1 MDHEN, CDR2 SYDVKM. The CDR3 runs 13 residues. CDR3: CASSPPSTEKLFF. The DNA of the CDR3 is TGTGCCAGCAGCCCCCCCTCGACGGAAAAACTGTTTTTT.

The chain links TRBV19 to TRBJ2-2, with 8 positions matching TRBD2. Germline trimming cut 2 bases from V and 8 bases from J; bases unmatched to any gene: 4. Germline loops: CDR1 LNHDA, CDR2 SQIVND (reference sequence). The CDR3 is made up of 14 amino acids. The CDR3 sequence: CASSISGSIGELFF. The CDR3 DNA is TGTGCCAGTAGTATAAGCGGGAGTATAGGGGAGCTGTTTTTT.

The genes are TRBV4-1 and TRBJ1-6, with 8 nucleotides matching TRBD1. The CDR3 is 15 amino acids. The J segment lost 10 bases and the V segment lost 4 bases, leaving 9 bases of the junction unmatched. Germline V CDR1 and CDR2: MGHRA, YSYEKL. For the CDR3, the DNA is TGCGCCAGCAGCCCCGGTCAGGGGGCGTTCTCACCCCTCCACTTT. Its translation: CASSPGQGAFSPLHF.

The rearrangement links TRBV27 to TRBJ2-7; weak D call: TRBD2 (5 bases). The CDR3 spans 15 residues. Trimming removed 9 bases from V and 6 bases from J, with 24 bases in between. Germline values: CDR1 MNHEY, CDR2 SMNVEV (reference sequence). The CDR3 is CASSIRGTASTEQYF. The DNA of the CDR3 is TGTGCCAGTAGTATCCGGGGAACAGCCTCAACCGAGCAGTACTTC.

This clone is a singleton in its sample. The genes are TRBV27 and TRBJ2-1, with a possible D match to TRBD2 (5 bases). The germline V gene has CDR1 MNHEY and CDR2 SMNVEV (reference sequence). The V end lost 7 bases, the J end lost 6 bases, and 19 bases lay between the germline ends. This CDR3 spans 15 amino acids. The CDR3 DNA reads TGTGCCAGCACGCGGGCGGATTGGGTGCTCAATGAGCAGTTCTTC. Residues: CASTRADWVLNEQFF.

In DNA form, the CDR3 reads TGTGCCAGCAGCCCTGGGCAGGGGATCGGTCAGCCCCAGCATTTT. Protein: CASSPGQGIGQPQHF. The chain uses TRBV2 and TRBJ1-5; the D gene is possibly TRBD1 (6 bases). The germline V gene encodes CDR1 SNHLY and CDR2 FYNNEI. The V end lost 6 bases, the J end lost 6 bases, and 18 bases lay between the germline ends. This CDR3 contains 15 residues.

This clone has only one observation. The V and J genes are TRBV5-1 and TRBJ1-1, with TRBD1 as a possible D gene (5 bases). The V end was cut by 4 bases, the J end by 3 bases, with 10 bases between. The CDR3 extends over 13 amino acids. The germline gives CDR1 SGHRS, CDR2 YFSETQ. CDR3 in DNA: TGCGCCAGCAGCATTAGACAGCACACTGAAGCTTTCTTT. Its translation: CASSIRQHTEAFF. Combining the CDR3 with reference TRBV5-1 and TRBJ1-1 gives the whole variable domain KAGVTQTPRYLIKTRGQQVTLSCSPISGHRSVSWYQQTPGQGLQFLFEYFSETQRNKGNFPGRFSGRQFSNSRSEMNVSTLELGDSALYLCASSIRQHTEAFFGQGTRLTVV.

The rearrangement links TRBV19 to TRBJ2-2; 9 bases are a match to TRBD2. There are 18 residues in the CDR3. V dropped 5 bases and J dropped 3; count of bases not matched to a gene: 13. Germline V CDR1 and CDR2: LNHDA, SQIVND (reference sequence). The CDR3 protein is CASSPTAAGGPDTGELFF. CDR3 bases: TGTGCCAGTAGTCCCACGGCTGCGGGAGGGCCGGACACCGGGGAGCTGTTTTTT.

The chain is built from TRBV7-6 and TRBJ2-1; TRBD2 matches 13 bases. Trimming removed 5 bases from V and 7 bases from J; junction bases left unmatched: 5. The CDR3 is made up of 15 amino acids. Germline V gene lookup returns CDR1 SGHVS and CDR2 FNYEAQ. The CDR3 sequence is CASSKLAGGSNEQFF. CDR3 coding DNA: TGTGCCAGCAGCAAACTAGCGGGAGGGAGTAATGAGCAGTTCTTC.

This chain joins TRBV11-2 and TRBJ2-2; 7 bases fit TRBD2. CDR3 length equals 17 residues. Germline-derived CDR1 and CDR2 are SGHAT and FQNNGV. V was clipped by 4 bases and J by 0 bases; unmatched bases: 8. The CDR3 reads CASSSFKRDANTGELFF. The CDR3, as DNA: TGTGCCAGCAGCTCCTTTAAGCGGGATGCGAACACCGGGGAGCTGTTTTTT.

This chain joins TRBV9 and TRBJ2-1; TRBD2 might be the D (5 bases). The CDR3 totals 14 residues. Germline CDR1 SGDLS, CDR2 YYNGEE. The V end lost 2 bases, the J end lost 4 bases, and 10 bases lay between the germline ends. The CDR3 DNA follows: TGTGCCAGCAGCGTGGCGGGCCTATACAATGAGCAGTTCTTC. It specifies CASSVAGLYNEQFF.

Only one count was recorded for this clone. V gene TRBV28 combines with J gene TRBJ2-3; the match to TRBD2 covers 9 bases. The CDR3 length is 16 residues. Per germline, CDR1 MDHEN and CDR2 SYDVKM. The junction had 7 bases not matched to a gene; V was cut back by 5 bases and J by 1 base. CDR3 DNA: TGTGCCAGCAGTCCGGCAGCGGGAGGCCGCACAGATACGCAGTATTTT. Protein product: CASSPAAGGRTDTQYF.

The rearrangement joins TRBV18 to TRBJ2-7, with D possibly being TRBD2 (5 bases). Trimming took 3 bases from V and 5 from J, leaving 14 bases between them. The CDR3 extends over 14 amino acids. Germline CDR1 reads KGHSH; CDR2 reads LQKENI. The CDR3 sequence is CASSPTGGGHEQYF. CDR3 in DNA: TGTGCCAGCTCACCCACCGGAGGAGGCCACGAGCAGTACTTC.

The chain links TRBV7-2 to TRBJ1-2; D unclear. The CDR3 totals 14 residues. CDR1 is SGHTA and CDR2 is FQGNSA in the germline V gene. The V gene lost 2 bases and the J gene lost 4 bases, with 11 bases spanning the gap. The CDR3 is CASSLPTTTYGYTF. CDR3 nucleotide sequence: TGTGCCAGCAGCTTACCGACAACAACCTATGGCTACACCTTC.

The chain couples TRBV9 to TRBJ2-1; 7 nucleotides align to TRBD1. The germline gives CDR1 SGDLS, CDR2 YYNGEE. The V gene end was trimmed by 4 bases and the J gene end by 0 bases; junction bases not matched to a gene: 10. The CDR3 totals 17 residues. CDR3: CASSQTTGMDSYNEQFF. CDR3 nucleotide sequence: TGTGCCAGCAGCCAAACGACAGGGATGGACTCCTACAATGAGCAGTTCTTC.

CDR3 DNA sequence: TGTGCCAGCTCACAAGGACAGGGCTCTCGGAATGAGCAGTTCTTC. This translates into CASSQGQGSRNEQFF. The chain has TRBV18 and TRBJ2-1; 8 bases are a match to TRBD1. The CDR3 runs to 15 residues. V lost 4 bases and J lost 7; bases outside the gene matches: 9. Germline CDR1 KGHSH, CDR2 LQKENI.

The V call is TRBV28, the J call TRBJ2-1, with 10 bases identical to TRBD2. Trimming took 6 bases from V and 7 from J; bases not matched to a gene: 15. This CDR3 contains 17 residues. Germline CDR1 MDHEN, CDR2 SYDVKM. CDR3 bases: TGTGCCAGCAGCTCCTTCCCTTCGGTTAGCGGGAGGAATGAGCAGTTCTTC. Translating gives CASSSFPSVSGRNEQFF.

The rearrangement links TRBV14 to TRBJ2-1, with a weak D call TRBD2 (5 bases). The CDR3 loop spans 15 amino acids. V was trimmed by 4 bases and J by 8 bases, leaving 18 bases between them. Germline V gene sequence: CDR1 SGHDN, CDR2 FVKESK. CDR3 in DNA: TGTGCCAGCAGCCCCGGACTGAAAAAGGTGGATGAGCAGTTCTTC. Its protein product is CASSPGLKKVDEQFF.